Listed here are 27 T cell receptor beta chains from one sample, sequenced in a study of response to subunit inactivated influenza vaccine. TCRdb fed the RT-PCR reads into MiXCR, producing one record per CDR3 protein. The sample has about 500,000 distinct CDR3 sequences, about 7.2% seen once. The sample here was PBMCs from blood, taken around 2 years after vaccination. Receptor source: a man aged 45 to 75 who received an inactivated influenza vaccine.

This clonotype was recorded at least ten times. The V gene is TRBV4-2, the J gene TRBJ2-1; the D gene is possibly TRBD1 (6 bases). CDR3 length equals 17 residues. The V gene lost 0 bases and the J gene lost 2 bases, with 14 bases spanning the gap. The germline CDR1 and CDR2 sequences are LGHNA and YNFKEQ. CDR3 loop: CASSQEPVGGAYNEQFF. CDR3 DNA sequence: TGTGCCAGCAGCCAAGAGCCAGTAGGGGGTGCCTACAATGAGCAGTTCTTC.

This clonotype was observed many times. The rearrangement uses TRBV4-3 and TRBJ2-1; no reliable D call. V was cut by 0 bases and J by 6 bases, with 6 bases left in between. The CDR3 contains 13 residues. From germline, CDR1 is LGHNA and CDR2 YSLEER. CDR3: CASSQEGFNEQFF. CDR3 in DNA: TGCGCCAGCAGCCAAGAGGGGTTCAATGAGCAGTTCTTC.

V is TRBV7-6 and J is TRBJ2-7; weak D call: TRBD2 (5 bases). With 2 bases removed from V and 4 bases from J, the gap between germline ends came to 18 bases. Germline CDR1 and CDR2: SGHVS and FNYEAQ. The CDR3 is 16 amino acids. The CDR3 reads CASSLRAGYEGYEQYF. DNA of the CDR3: TGTGCCAGCAGCTTAAGGGCGGGCTACGAAGGATACGAGCAGTACTTC. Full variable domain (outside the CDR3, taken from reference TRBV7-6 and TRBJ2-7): GAGVSQSPRYKVTKRGQDVALRCDPISGHVSLYWYRQALGQGPEFLTYFNYEAQQDKSGLPNDRFSAERPEGSISTLTIQRTEQRDSAMYRCASSLRAGYEGYEQYFGPGTRLTVT.

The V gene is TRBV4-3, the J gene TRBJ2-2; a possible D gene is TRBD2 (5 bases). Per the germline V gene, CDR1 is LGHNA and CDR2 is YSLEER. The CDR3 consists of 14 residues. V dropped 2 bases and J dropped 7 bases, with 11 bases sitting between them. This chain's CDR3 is CASSQSEAYGELFF. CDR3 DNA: TGCGCCAGCAGCCAATCGGAGGCCTACGGGGAGCTGTTTTTT.

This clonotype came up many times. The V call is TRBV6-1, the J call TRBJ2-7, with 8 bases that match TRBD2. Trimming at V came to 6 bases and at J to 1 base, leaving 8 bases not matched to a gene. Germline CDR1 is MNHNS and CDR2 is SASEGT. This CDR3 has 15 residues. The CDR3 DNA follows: TGTGCCAGCAGAGAAACTAGCGGACCATCCTACGAGCAGTACTTC. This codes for CASRETSGPSYEQYF.

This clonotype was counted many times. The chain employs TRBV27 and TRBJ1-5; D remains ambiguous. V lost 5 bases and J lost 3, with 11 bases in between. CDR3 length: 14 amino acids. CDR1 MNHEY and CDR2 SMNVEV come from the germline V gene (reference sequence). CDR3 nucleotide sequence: TGTGCCAGCAGTAGTAACTTAAACAATCAGCCCCAGCATTTT. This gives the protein CASSSNLNNQPQHF.

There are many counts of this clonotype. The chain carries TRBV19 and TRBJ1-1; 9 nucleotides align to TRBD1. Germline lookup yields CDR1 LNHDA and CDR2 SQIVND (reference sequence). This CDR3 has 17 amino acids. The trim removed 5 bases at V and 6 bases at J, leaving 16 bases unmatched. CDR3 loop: CASSYGQGRSVLSEAFF. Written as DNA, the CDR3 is TGTGCCAGTAGTTACGGACAGGGGCGATCAGTCCTCTCTGAAGCTTTCTTT.

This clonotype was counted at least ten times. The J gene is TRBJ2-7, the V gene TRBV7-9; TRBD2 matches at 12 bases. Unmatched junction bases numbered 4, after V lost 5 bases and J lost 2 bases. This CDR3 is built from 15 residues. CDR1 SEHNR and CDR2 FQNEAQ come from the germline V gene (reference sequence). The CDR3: CASSPGLAGPYEQYF. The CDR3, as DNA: TGTGCCAGCAGCCCGGGACTAGCGGGTCCCTACGAGCAGTACTTC.

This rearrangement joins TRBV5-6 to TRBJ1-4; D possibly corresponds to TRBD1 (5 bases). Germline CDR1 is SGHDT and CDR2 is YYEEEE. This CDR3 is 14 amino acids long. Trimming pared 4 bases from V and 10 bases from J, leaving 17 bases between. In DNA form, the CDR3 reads TGTGCCAGCAGCCCCGGGATCCAGGGTGGAAAACTGTTTTTT. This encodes CASSPGIQGGKLFF.

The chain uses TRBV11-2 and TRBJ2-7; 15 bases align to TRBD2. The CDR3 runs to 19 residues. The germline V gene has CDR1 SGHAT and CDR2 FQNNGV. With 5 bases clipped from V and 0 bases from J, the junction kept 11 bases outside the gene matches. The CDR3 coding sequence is TGTGCCAGCAGCCTGTTGGGGACTAGCGGGAGGTCGAGCTCCTACGAGCAGTACTTC. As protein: CASSLLGTSGRSSSYEQYF.

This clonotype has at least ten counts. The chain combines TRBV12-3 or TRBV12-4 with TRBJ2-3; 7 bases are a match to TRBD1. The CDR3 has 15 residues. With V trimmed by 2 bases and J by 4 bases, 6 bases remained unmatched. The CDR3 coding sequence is TGTGCCAGCAGTTTAAACAGGGGCCTATCAGATACGCAGTATTTT. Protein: CASSLNRGLSDTQYF.

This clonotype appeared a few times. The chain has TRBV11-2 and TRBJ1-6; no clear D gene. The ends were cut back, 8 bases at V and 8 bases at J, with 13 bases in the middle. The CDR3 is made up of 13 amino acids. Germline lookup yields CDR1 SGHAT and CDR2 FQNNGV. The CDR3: CASALSGDSPLHF. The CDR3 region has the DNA TGTGCCAGCGCTTTATCCGGCGATTCACCCCTCCACTTT.

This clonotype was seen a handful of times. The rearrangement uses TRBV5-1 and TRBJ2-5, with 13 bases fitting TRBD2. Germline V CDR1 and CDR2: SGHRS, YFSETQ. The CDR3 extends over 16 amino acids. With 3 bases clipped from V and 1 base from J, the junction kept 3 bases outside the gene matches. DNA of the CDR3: TGCGCCAGCAGCTGGGGGACTAGCGGGGCCCAAGAGACCCAGTACTTC. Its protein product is CASSWGTSGAQETQYF.

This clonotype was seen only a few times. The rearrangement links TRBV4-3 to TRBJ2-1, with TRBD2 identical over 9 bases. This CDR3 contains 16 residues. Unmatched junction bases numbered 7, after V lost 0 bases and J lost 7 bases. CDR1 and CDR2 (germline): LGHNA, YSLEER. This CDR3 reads CASSQDWASGNNEQFF. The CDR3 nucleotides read TGCGCCAGCAGCCAAGATTGGGCTAGCGGGAATAATGAGCAGTTCTTC.

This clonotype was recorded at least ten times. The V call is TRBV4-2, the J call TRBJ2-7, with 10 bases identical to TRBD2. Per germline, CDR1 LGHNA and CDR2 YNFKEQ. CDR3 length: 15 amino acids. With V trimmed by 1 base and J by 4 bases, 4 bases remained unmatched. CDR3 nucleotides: TGTGCCAGCAGCCAAGTGGCTAGCGGGAGTTACGAGCAGTACTTC. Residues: CASSQVASGSYEQYF.

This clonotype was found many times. CDR3 loop: CASSHPGRVETQYF. CDR3 nucleotides: TGTGCCAGCAGCCACCCCGGGAGGGTGGAGACCCAGTACTTC. The chain combines TRBV14 with TRBJ2-5; TRBD2 matches 8 bases. Per the germline V gene, CDR1 is SGHDN and CDR2 is FVKESK. This CDR3 has 14 amino acids. With V trimmed by 3 bases and J by 5 bases, 5 bases remained unmatched.

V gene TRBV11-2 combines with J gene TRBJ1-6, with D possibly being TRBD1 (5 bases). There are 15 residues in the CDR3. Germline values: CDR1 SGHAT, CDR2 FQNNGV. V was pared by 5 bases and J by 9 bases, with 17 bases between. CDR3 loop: CASSHRVPGPSPLHF. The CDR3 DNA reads TGTGCCAGCAGCCATAGGGTACCAGGGCCTTCACCCCTCCACTTT. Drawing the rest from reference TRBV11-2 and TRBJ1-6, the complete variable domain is EAGVAQSPRYKIIEKRQSVAFWCNPISGHATLYWYQQILGQGPKLLIQFQNNGVVDDSQLPKDRFSAERLKGVDSTLKIQPAKLEDSAVYLCASSHRVPGPSPLHFGNGTRLTVT.

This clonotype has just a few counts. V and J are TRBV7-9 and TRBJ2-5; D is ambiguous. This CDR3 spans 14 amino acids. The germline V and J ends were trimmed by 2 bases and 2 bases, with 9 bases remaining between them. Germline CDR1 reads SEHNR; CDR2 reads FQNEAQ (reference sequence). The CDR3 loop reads CASSLMASQETQYF. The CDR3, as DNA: TGTGCCAGCAGCTTAATGGCTAGTCAAGAGACCCAGTACTTC.

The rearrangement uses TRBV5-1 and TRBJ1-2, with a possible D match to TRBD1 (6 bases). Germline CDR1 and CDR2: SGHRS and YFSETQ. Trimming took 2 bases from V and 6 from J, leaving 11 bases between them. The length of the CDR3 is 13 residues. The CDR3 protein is CASSFGGGHGYTF. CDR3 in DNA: TGCGCCAGCAGCTTTGGGGGCGGTCATGGCTACACCTTC.

CDR3 bases: TGTGCCAGCAGTTACTCCGGCGCGGGTCCGGAGTTTGGGGAAGTTAGCAATGAGCAGTTCTTC. It encodes CASSYSGAGPEFGEVSNEQFF. The V gene is TRBV6-2 or TRBV6-3, the J gene TRBJ2-1; D might be TRBD2 (5 bases). Per germline, CDR1 MNHEY and CDR2 SVGEGT. The V end lost 0 bases, the J end lost 6 bases, and 30 bases lay between the germline ends. The CDR3 spans 21 residues.

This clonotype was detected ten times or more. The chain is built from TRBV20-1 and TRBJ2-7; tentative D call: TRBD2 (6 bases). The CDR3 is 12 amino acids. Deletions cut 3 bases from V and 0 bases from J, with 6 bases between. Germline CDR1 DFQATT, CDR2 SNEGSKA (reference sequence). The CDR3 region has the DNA TGCAGTGCTAGCGGGAGCTCCTACGAGCAGTACTTC. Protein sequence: CSASGSSYEQYF.

The DNA for the CDR3 is TGTGCCAGCAGCTACACAGGGGGCCGCCAAGAGACCCAGTACTTC. This sequence encodes CASSYTGGRQETQYF. The gene calls are TRBV7-8 and TRBJ2-5, with 9 bases that match TRBD1. The CDR3 is 15 amino acids. J was trimmed by 1 base and V by 4 bases; bases with no gene match: 4. Per the germline V gene, CDR1 is SGHVS and CDR2 is FQNEAQ.

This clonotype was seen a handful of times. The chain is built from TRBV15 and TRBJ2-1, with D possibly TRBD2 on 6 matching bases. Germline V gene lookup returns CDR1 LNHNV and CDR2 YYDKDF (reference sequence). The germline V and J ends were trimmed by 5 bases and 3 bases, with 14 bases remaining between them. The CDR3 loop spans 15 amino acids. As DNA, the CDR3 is TGTGCCACCAGCGGTCTTGGCGGGGACTACAATGAGCAGTTCTTC. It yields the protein CATSGLGGDYNEQFF.

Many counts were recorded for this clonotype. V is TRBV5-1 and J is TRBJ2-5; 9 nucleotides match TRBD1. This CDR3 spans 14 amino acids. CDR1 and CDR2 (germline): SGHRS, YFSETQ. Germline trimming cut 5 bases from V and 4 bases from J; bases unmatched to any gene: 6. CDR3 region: CASRDRGGTETQYF. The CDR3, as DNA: TGCGCCAGCAGGGACAGGGGTGGCACAGAGACCCAGTACTTC.

CDR3 coding DNA: TGTGCCAGCTCACCTCAGGATCTCTATGGCTACACCTTC. Translation gives CASSPQDLYGYTF. The V and J genes are TRBV18 and TRBJ1-2; D is ambiguous. Germline CDR1 KGHSH, CDR2 LQKENI. The V end was cut by 3 bases, the J end by 4 bases, with 9 bases between. The CDR3 totals 13 residues. Full variable domain (rest looked up from reference TRBV18 and TRBJ1-2): NAGVMQNPRHLVRRRGQEARLRCSPMKGHSHVYWYRQLPEEGLKFMVYLQKENIIDESGMPKERFSAEFPKEGPSILRIQQVVRGDSAAYFCASSPQDLYGYTFGSGTRLTVV.

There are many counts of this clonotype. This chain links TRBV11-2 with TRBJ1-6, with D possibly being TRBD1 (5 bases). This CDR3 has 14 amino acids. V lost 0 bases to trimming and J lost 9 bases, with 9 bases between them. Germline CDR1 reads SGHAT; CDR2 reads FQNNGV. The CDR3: CASSLEGGISPLHF. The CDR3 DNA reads TGTGCCAGCAGCTTAGAGGGGGGGATTTCACCCCTCCACTTT. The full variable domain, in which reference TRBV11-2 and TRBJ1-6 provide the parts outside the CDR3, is EAGVAQSPRYKIIEKRQSVAFWCNPISGHATLYWYQQILGQGPKLLIQFQNNGVVDDSQLPKDRFSAERLKGVDSTLKIQPAKLEDSAVYLCASSLEGGISPLHFGNGTRLTVT.

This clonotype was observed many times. The CDR3 DNA sequence: TGCAGTGCGCTCTTCCTGGAGACCCAGTACTTC. This translates into CSALFLETQYF. The chain recombines TRBV20-1 with TRBJ2-5; the D is unclear. Germline V gives CDR1 DFQATT, CDR2 SNEGSKA (reference sequence). V was clipped by 6 bases and J by 5 bases, with 10 bases between them. This CDR3 is 11 amino acids long.